The TCR beta chain described here comes from a study of T cell responses to AZD1222 COVID-19 vaccine. Study-level results: Distributed over spike, vaccine-associated CD4 TCRs predominated at 160-218 and 743-854. In a largely white British group with more females than males, clonal diversity was possibly underestimated.

Data came from immunoSEQ multiplex PCR; TCRdb stores just in-frame clones and leaves some out. The repertoire consists of about 140,000 clones, with approximately 90% occurring once and the leading ten covering around 10%. As concerns this clone: Its antigen is unidentified.

Germline V CDR1 and CDR2: SNHLY, FYNNEI. Losses at the gene ends were 8 bases for V and 4 bases for J; bases not matched to a gene: 6. This CDR3 has 13 amino acids. The sample here was peripheral blood, taken 28 days after the second AZD1222 dose. The chain employs TRBV2 and TRBJ2-5, with 8 bases that match TRBD1. The TCR originated in an adult who received the AZD1222 COVID-19 vaccine. CDR3 region: CASRTGYSETQYF. The CDR3 DNA sequence: TGTGCCAGCCGGACAGGGTATTCAGAGACCCAGTACTTC. Filled out from reference TRBV2 and TRBJ2-5, the complete variable domain reads EPEVTQTPSHQVTQMGQEVILRCVPISNHLYFYWYRQILGQKVEFLVSFYNNEISEKSEIFDDQFSVERPDGSNFTLKIRSTKLEDSAMYFCASRTGYSETQYFGPGTRLLVL.